These 5 T cell receptor beta chains share one sample of origin, sequenced in a study of cytomegalovirus exposure and HLA in healthy donors. The PCR ran on 60 Vbeta and 13 Jbeta primers. Profiled with immunoSEQ multiplex PCR; TCRdb holds only in-frame clones, not every one. The sample has about 190,000 clones, 77% seen once; the top ten hold roughly 2.1%. Sequenced sample: PBMCs. These receptor sequences come from a woman aged 25 to 39 in good health and CMV-seropositive.

This clone was seen only once. The chain is built from TRBV5-1 and TRBJ1-1, with D maybe TRBD1 (6 bases). The CDR3 covers 16 residues. V lost 4 bases and J 6 bases, leaving 22 bases between the germline ends. Germline lookup yields CDR1 SGHRS and CDR2 YFSETQ. The CDR3: CASSEEDSVGASEAFF. In DNA, the CDR3 is TGCGCCAGCAGCGAGGAGGACAGTGTGGGTGCGTCTGAAGCTTTCTTT.

This clone appeared a few times. The chain employs TRBV6-4 and TRBJ2-7; the D gene is possibly TRBD1 (6 bases). Germline-derived CDR1 and CDR2 are MRHNA and SNTAGT. CDR3 size: 13 residues. Trimming left V 7 bases short and J 5 bases short, with 15 bases between. The CDR3 loop is CASMKRGFHEQYF. The DNA for the CDR3 is TGTGCCAGCATGAAGAGGGGGTTCCACGAGCAGTACTTC.

V usage is TRBV28 and J usage is TRBJ1-5, with TRBD1 as a possible D gene (5 bases). Trimming took off 4 bases at V and 1 base at J, with 11 bases between the two ends. Looked up from germline, CDR1 is MDHEN and CDR2 is SYDVKM. This CDR3 contains 15 residues. DNA of the CDR3: TGTGCCAGCAGTTGGGGACTTCGGAGCAATCAGCCCCAGCATTTT. This codes for CASSWGLRSNQPQHF.

The chain is built from TRBV4-1 and TRBJ2-1; 8 positions match TRBD1. CDR1 and CDR2 from the germline V gene are MGHRA and YSYEKL. This CDR3 has 17 residues. The J segment lost 10 bases and the V segment lost 2 bases, leaving 16 bases of the junction unmatched. The CDR3: CASSQTLQGVLQGEQFF. The DNA for the CDR3 is TGCGCCAGCAGCCAAACCTTACAGGGGGTCCTACAGGGCGAGCAGTTCTTC.

The rearrangement uses TRBV4-1 and TRBJ1-2; 8 nucleotides align to TRBD1. CDR3 length: 15 residues. Germline CDR1 MGHRA, CDR2 YSYEKL. J was trimmed by 5 bases and V by 0 bases; bases with no gene match: 5. The CDR3 DNA is TGCGCCAGCAGCCAAGACAGGGGGCTTAGGTATGGCTACACCTTC. It is translated as CASSQDRGLRYGYTF.